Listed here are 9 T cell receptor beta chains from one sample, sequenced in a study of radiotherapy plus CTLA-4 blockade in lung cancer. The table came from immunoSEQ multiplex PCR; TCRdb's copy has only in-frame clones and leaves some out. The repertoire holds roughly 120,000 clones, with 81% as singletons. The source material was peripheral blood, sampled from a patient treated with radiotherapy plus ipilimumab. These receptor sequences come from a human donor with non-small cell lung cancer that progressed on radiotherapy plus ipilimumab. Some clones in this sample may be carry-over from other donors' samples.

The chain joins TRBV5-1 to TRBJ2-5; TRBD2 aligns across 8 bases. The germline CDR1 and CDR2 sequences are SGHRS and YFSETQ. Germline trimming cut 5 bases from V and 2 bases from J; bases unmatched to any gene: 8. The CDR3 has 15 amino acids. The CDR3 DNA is TGCGCCAGCAGATGGAGCGGGGGCTCACAAGAGACCCAGTACTTC. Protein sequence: CASRWSGGSQETQYF.

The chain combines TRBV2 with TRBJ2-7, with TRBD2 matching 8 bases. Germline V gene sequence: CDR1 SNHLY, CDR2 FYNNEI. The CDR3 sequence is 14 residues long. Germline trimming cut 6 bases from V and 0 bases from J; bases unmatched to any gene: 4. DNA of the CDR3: TGTGCCAGCAGGCGTAGCGGGGACTCCTACGAGCAGTACTTC. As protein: CASRRSGDSYEQYF. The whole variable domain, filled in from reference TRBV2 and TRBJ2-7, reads EPEVTQTPSHQVTQMGQEVILRCVPISNHLYFYWYRQILGQKVEFLVSFYNNEISEKSEIFDDQFSVERPDGSNFTLKIRSTKLEDSAMYFCASRRSGDSYEQYFGPGTRLTVT.

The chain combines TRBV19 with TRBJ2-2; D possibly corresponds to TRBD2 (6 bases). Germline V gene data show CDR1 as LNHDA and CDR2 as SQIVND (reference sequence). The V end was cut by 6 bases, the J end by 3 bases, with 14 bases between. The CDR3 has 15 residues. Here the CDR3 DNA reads TGTGCCAGTAGGGTCCGGGGACTGGACACCGGGGAGCTGTTTTTT. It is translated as CASRVRGLDTGELFF. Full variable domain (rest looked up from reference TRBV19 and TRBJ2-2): DGGITQSPKYLFRKEGQNVTLSCEQNLNHDAMYWYRQDPGQGLRLIYYSQIVNDFQKGDIAEGYSVSREKKESFPLTVTSAQKNPTAFYLCASRVRGLDTGELFFGEGSRLTVL.

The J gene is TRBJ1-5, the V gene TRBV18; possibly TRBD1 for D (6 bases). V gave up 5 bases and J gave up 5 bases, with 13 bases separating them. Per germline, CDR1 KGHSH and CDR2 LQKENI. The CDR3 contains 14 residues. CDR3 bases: TGTGCCAGCTCAGCACAGGGTCGGGATCAGCCCCAGCATTTT. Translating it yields CASSAQGRDQPQHF.

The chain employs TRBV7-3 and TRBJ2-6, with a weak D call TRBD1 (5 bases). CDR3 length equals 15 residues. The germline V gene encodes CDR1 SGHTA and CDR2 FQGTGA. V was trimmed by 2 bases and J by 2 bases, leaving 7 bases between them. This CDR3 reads CASSLVGAGANVLTF. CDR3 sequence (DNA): TGTGCCAGCAGCTTAGTAGGGGCTGGGGCCAACGTCCTGACTTTC.

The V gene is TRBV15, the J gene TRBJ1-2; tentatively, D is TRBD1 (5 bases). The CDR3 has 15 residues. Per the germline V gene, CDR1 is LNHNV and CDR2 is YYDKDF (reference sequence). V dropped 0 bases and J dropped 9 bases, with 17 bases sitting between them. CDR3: CATSRDRLPGPRYTF. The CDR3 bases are TGTGCCACCAGCAGAGATCGTTTACCGGGACCACGCTACACCTTC.

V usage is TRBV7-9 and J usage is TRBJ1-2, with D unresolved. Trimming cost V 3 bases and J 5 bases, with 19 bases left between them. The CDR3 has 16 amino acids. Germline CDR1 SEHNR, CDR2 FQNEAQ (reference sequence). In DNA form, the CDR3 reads TGTGCCAGCAGCTTGACCGGCGCAGCATATTCTTATGGCTACACCTTC. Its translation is CASSLTGAAYSYGYTF.

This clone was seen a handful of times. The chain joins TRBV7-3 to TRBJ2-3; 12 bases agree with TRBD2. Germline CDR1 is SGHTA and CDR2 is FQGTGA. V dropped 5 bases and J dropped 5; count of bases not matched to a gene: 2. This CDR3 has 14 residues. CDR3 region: CASSLAGGLDTQYF. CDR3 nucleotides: TGTGCCAGCAGCCTAGCGGGGGGGTTAGATACGCAGTATTTT.

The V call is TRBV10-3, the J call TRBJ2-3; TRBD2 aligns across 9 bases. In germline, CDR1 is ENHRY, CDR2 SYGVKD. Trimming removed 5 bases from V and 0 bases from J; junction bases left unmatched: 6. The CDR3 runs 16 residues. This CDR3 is CAISTPSGVSTDTQYF. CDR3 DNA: TGTGCCATCAGTACGCCTAGCGGGGTTAGCACAGATACGCAGTATTTT.